This T cell receptor beta chain was observed in a study of blood T cell repertoires in COVID-19. Study-level information: The United States, Italy and Spain provided the acute and convalescent COVID-19 samples. The analysed material was cDNA or gDNA that came from T cells, B-cell-depleted T cells, or PBMCs.

Seattle researchers signed up patients amid active infection and tracked them longitudinally. Source study methods: For nucleated cells, counts were estimated from reference gene primer amplification. TCRdb keeps only in-frame clones here, not all; method: immunoSEQ multiplex PCR. That table supplies the V and J calls and clone size; D and trimming were determined from the DNA. The sample lists 140,000 to 150,000 clones, about 88% occurring once. V lost 3 bases, J lost 5 bases, and 10 bases stayed unmatched. In germline, CDR1 is LGHDT, CDR2 YNNKEL (reference sequence). The CDR3 length is 18 residues. Sequencing used peripheral blood. The sequence was obtained from a human donor with COVID-19, enrolled during active disease. The donor label of this sample is uncertain. This chain joins TRBV3-1 (or the pseudogene TRBV3-2) and TRBJ2-2; 12 bases align to TRBD2. As DNA, the CDR3 is TGTGCCAGCAGCCATCTTACTGGACTAGCGGGGCTTACCGGGGAGCTGTTTTTT. This gives the protein CASSHLTGLAGLTGELFF.